The present entry profiles one TCR beta chain with its context. This entry comes from a study of blood T cell repertoires in COVID-19. Study details: T cells, B-cell-depleted T cells, or PBMCs provided the cDNA or gDNA that served as material.

Trimming shortened V by 3 bases and J by 6 bases, and 10 bases separated the two germline ends. Per germline, CDR1 SEHNR and CDR2 FQNEAQ (reference sequence). CDR3 length equals 13 residues. How the authors handled the data: By means of reference gene primer amplification, nucleated cell counts were estimated. The repertoire was sequenced with immunoSEQ multiplex PCR; TCRdb's copy has only in-frame clones and lacks some. Clone size and the V and J calls come from that table; the DNA yielded D and trimming. This sample has around 63,000 clones; more than 75% occur once, and the top ten carry around 1.2%.

This TCR derives from a woman aged 55-69 years with acute or convalescent COVID-19. Sequencing was performed on peripheral blood. The chain recombines TRBV7-9 with TRBJ2-3; D remains unclear. The CDR3 nucleotides are TGTGCCAGCAGCTTCGGCGAGGCGGATACGCAGTATTTT. It encodes CASSFGEADTQYF.